The text below deals with one T cell receptor beta chain. Antigen specificity is unknown. The data derive from a study of cytomegalovirus exposure and HLA in healthy donors. Study-wide points: Reports credit the classifier with highly specific, highly sensitive diagnosis of cytomegalovirus status.

Clones were sequenced by immunoSEQ multiplex PCR, and TCRdb holds only the in-frame ones, with some missing. The sample records some 140,000 clones, around 84% being singletons. Per the germline V gene, CDR1 is SGHVS and CDR2 is FNYEAQ. The V and J ends lost 4 bases and 5 bases, in that order; junction bases with no gene match: 12. CDR3 size: 16 residues. What was sequenced was PBMCs. The chain recombines TRBV7-6 with TRBJ1-1, with 8 bases lining up with TRBD1. This clonotype originated in a human donor in good health. The CDR3 reads CASSSSGTGGTTEAFF. DNA of the CDR3: TGTGCCAGCAGCTCATCGGGGACAGGCGGGACAACTGAAGCTTTCTTT.